The rows below give T cell receptor beta chains drawn from one sample of a study of CD8+ T cells in alopecia areata. The assay was immunoSEQ multiplex PCR, and TCRdb's table has in-frame clones only and misses some. The sample includes around 200,000 clones, around 58% seen only once; the top ten take around 13%. The sample in question was CD8+ T cells sorted from blood, obtained at week 24, from a patient treated with tofacitinib. Receptor source: a human donor with alopecia areata. Each CDR3 is given with its conserved first and last residue. A D gene is named only where the DNA matches it firmly. Clone size appears in some rows only: once, few, many, or a class for an expanded clone.

>.|TRBJ2-7|once|TRBV30
TGTGCCTGGAGTGTAATGGGGGTCTCCGAGCAGTACTTC
CAWSVMGVSEQYF
>TRBD1|TRBJ2-3|.|TRBV5-6
TGTGCCAGCAGCGACGGACAGGGTCGGGTCACAGATACGCAGTATTTT
CASSDGQGRVTDTQYF
>.|TRBJ1-4|.|TRBV30
TGTGCCTGGAGTGTAGGTGGGGACATACGGACGTGGGCTAATGAAAAACTGTTTTTT
CAWSVGGDIRTWANEKLFF
>.|TRBJ2-7|.|TRBV4-1
TGCGCCAGCAGCCAAGGGGGGGGGCCCTACGAGCAGTACTTC
CASSQGGGPYEQYF
>TRBD1|TRBJ1-4|few|TRBV30
TGTGCCTGGACCAGTGGAACAGGGGGCCGCGAAAAACTGTTTTTT
CAWTSGTGGREKLFF
>.|TRBJ1-2|.|TRBV25-1
TGTGCCAGCAGTGGCCCTAACTATGGCTACACCTTC
CASSGPNYGYTF
>.|TRBJ1-1|.|TRBV30
TGTGCCTGGATGGTATCTTTGAACACTGAAGCTTTCTTT
CAWMVSLNTEAFF
>.|TRBJ2-7|.|TRBV7-8
TGTGCCAGCAGCTTAGCTGGATCCTACGAGCAGTACTTC
CASSLAGSYEQYF
>TRBD1|TRBJ2-5|few|TRBV6-1
TGTGCCAGCAGGCAAGACAGGGCGTGGGAGACCCAGTACTTC
CASRQDRAWETQYF
>.|TRBJ1-1|.|TRBV4-1
TGCGCCAGCAGCCAAGATCCGGCGGCAGAAGCTTTCTTT
CASSQDPAAEAFF
>.|TRBJ2-1|few|TRBV19
TGTGCCAGTAGTCCCTATCGGCACAATGAGCAGTTCTTC
CASSPYRHNEQFF
>TRBD1|TRBJ1-2|.|TRBV4-1
TGCGCCAGCAGCCAAGATCCAGGGGGCGACTATGGCTACACCTTC
CASSQDPGGDYGYTF
>.|TRBJ1-2|.|TRBV30
TGTGCCTGGAGAGTACAGAGCGGCTATGGCTACACCTTC
CAWRVQSGYGYTF
>.|TRBJ1-1|few|TRBV2
TGTGCCAGCAGTCCGACGGGGGGCCCTGAAGCTTTCTTT
CASSPTGGPEAFF
>TRBD1|TRBJ2-4|.|TRBV27
TGTGCCAGCAGTTCAACAGGGGGCATCGTCAAAAACATTCAGTACTTC
CASSSTGGIVKNIQYF
>.|TRBJ1-2|.|TRBV28
TGTGCCAGCAGTTTCCCCTACACCTTC
CASSFPYTF
>.|TRBJ1-1|.|TRBV10-3
TGTGCCATCAGGGACAATCTTGAAGCTTTCTTT
CAIRDNLEAFF
>.|TRBJ2-5|once|TRBV6-6
TGTGCCAGCAGTTCCGGGACCCAGTACTTC
CASSSGTQYF
>.|TRBJ2-7|few|TRBV7-9
TGTGCCAGCAGCCCCCGGTCGTGGTACTTC
CASSPRSWYF
>TRBD1|TRBJ2-7|few|TRBV19
TGTGCCAGTAGTATGGCGGGACAGGGGGGCCACGAGCAGTACTTC
CASSMAGQGGHEQYF
>TRBD2|TRBJ2-7|.|TRBV7-2
TGTGCCAGCAGCCCTAGCGGGGGGGCCTACGAGCAGTACTTC
CASSPSGGAYEQYF
>.|TRBJ1-1|.|TRBV5-1
TGCGCCAGCAGCTTGGGGATGAGGGGCGAGGACACTGAAGCTTTCTTT
CASSLGMRGEDTEAFF
>.|TRBJ1-5|.|TRBV9
TGTGCCAGCAGCTCCCAAGGGACTAATCAGCCCCAGCATTTT
CASSSQGTNQPQHF
>.|TRBJ2-7|.|TRBV6-5
TGTGCCAGCAGTTACTCCCCCGGACAAGGCTCCTACGAGCAGTACTTC
CASSYSPGQGSYEQYF
>TRBD1|TRBJ1-2|few|TRBV7-9
TGTGCCAGCAGCCTGACCGGGACAGGGGCCGCCAATATCGGCTACACCTTC
CASSLTGTGAANIGYTF
>.|TRBJ1-2|.|TRBV7-8
TGTGCCAGCAGCTTAGGACCGGGAGCTAACTATGGCTACACCTTC
CASSLGPGANYGYTF
>TRBD2|TRBJ2-3|few|TRBV10-3
TGTGCCATCCGACCTAGCGGATTAACAGATACGCAGTATTTT
CAIRPSGLTDTQYF
>.|TRBJ2-1|few|TRBV5-1
TGCGCCAGCAGCTTGGGGGGGAATGAGCAGTTCTTC
CASSLGGNEQFF
>.|TRBJ2-2|once|TRBV25-1
TGTGCCAGCCTAGACAGGCCTAACACCGGGGAGCTGTTTTTT
CASLDRPNTGELFF
>.|TRBJ2-1|few|TRBV4-1
TGCGCCAGCAGCAGTAGCGGCAATGAGCAGTTCTTC
CASSSSGNEQFF
>.|TRBJ1-1|.|TRBV6-5
TGTGCCAGCAGGTCAACGAACACTGAAGCTTTCTTT
CASRSTNTEAFF
>TRBD2|TRBJ2-3|few|TRBV12-5
TGTGCTAGTGGTCCGGGGACTAGCGGGGGGGCTCCCGCAGATACGCAGTATTTT
CASGPGTSGGAPADTQYF
>.|TRBJ1-5|few|TRBV29-1
TGCAGCGTGATACAGGGAACGAGCAATCAGCCCCAGCATTTT
CSVIQGTSNQPQHF
>.|TRBJ1-2|once|TRBV7-2
TGTGCCAGCAGCTTAGGAGGGACGGCTAACTATGGCTACACCTTC
CASSLGGTANYGYTF
>.|TRBJ1-1|few|TRBV7-9
TGTGCCAGCAGCGCGACAAAATGGGGAACTGAAGCTTTCTTT
CASSATKWGTEAFF
>.|TRBJ2-5|few|TRBV11-1
TGTGCCAGCAGCCCAACCGATTTTCCGACCCAGTACTTC
CASSPTDFPTQYF
>TRBD1|TRBJ1-6|.|TRBV9
TGTGCCAGCAGCGTAGGACAGGGGTTTAATAATTCACCCCTCCACTTT
CASSVGQGFNNSPLHF